The 3 T cell receptor beta chains given below trace back to one sample, sequenced in a study of T cell responses to AZD1222 COVID-19 vaccine. Profiled with immunoSEQ multiplex PCR; TCRdb holds only in-frame clones, not every one. The table records 150,000 to 200,000 clones, almost 95% of them present only once. Material: peripheral blood, obtained on day 0 of AZD1222 vaccination. The receptors stem from an adult in good health.

V is TRBV4-3 and J is TRBJ1-1, with D possibly TRBD1 on 6 matching bases. This CDR3 is 15 amino acids long. Trimming cost V 4 bases and J 3 bases, with 15 bases left between them. CDR1 LGHNA and CDR2 YSLEER come from the germline V gene. CDR3 sequence reads: CASSPLPPGDTEAFF. The CDR3 region has the DNA TGCGCCAGCAGCCCCTTACCCCCAGGGGACACTGAAGCTTTCTTT.

The chain has TRBV5-1 and TRBJ2-7, with 10 bases identical to TRBD1. The CDR3 is made up of 13 amino acids. Germline-derived CDR1 and CDR2 are SGHRS and YFSETQ. V shed 4 bases and J 5 bases; nucleotides not matched to a gene: 3. The CDR3 loop reads CASSVGQGNEQYF. DNA of the CDR3: TGCGCCAGCAGCGTGGGACAGGGGAACGAGCAGTACTTC.

About this clone: The junction does not match germline at one end; this may be a read error. This chain connects TRBV3-1 (or the pseudogene TRBV3-2) to TRBJ2-2; the match to TRBD1 covers 9 bases. Germline lookup yields CDR1 LGHDT and CDR2 YNNKEL (reference sequence). The CDR3 is made up of 12 amino acids. CDR3 sequence: CASSPRTGVLFF. For the CDR3, the DNA is TGTGCCAGCAGCCCACGGACAGGGGTGCTGTTTTTT.